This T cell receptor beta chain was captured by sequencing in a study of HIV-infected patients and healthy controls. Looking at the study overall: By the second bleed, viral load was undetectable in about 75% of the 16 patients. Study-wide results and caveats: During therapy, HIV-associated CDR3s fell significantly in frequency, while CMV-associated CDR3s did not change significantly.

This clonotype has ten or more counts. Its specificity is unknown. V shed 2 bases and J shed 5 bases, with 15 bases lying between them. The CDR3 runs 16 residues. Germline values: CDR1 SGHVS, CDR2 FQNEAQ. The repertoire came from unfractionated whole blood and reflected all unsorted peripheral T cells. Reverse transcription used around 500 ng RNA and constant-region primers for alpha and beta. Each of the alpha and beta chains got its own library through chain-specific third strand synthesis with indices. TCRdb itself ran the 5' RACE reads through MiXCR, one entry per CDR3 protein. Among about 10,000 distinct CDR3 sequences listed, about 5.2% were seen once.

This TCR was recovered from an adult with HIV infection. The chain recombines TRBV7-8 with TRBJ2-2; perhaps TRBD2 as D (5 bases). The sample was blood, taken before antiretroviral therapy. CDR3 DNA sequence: TGTGCCAGCAGCTTACCGGACTGGGCGAGGACCGGGGAGCTGTTTTTT. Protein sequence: CASSLPDWARTGELFF.